The 3 T cell receptor beta chains below come from one sample, sequenced in a study of human T cells and chemical hapten exposure. One entry per CDR3 protein, called by TCRdb with MiXCR from the RACE reads. Among fewer than 500,000 distinct CDR3 sequences listed, more than 4.5% were seen once. Noted time point: patch test 1, 2 weeks after DPC sensitization. Treatment of the sample: therapeutic diphenylcyclopropenone sensitization with weekly scalp DPC. Sequenced here: whole blood, sampled in connection with sensitization to the hapten diphenylcyclopropenone (DPC). The receptor source for this set is a woman in her forties or fifties with alopecia areata. Some clones in this sample may be carry-over from other donors' samples.

In regard to this clonotype: A much larger clone differs from this one at a single base, so this may be a read error. V and J are TRBV7-3 and TRBJ2-3, with D perhaps given as TRBD1 or TRBD2 (6 bases each). This CDR3 region has 15 residues. The germline gives CDR1 SGHTA, CDR2 FQGTGA. The CDR3 protein is CTSSFSGALVDTQYF. CDR3 coding DNA: TGTACCAGCAGCTTCTCGGGGGCTCTGGTGGACACGCAGTATTTT. Combining the CDR3 with reference TRBV7-3 and TRBJ2-3 gives the whole variable domain GAGVSQTPSNKVTEKGKYVELRCDPISGHTALYWYRQSLGQGPEFLIYFQGTGAADDSGLPNDRFFAVRPEGSVSTLKIQRTERGDSAVYLCTSSFSGALVDTQYFGPGTRLTVL.

This clonotype was seen a handful of times. CDR3 in DNA: TGTGCCAGCAGCTTAACCCGGGCCTACTCCTACGAGCAGTACTTC. Its translation is CASSLTRAYSYEQYF. V is TRBV7-2 and J is TRBJ2-7; D is undetermined. Deletions cut 2 bases from V and 0 bases from J, with 11 bases between. This CDR3 region has 15 residues. CDR1 and CDR2 (germline): SGHTA, FQGNSA.

The table lists this clonotype with many counts. This chain links TRBV5-4 with TRBJ2-2, with TRBD1 matching 7 bases. The CDR3 is 15 amino acids. Unmatched junction bases numbered 10, after V lost 6 bases and J lost 5 bases. In germline, CDR1 is SGHNT, CDR2 YYREEE (reference sequence). CDR3 DNA sequence: TGTGCCAGCATAGAACAGGGGAAAGGAACCGGGGAGCTGTTTTTT. This codes for CASIEQGKGTGELFF. Drawing the rest from reference TRBV5-4 and TRBJ2-2, the complete variable domain is ETGVTQSPTHLIKTRGQQVTLRCSSQSGHNTVSWYQQALGQGPQFIFQYYREEENGRGNFPPRFSGLQFPNYSSELNVNALELDDSALYLCASIEQGKGTGELFFGEGSRLTVL.